These 9 T cell receptor beta chains share one sample of origin, sequenced in a study of low-dose radiotherapy and immunotherapy resistance in tumors (dated by TCRdb to between 2022 and 2023). Sequenced on an Illumina HiSeq 2500. First-strand cDNA was synthesized with Superscript III and a set of TRAV- and TRBV-specific primers, covering both TCRalpha and TCRbeta chains. TCRs were amplified with Phusion for about 20 PCR cycles using a constant-region primer together with the adapter attached to the V primers. The public reads were reprocessed in TCRdb via fastp at Q25 and MiXCR, keeping in-frame beta chains. Each CDR3 protein gets just one entry, which takes the most common genes and DNA from the rows behind it. In this sample the table shows tens of thousands of distinct CDR3 sequences, less than 25% of which occur a single time. The ten largest clones represent 9.5% to 15% of the sample. Interpreted using the paper, the time point label stands for: after trial treatment. Per the publication, the treatment or condition label means: LDRT plus nivolumab, ipilimumab, low-dose cyclophosphamide and aspirin (RACIN trial).

The sequencing here drew on PBMCs, taken after low-dose radiotherapy plus immunotherapy. The origin of the receptors is a female donor with ovarian cancer.

The rearrangement uses TRBV3-1 and TRBJ2-3, with D perhaps TRBD2 (5 bases). The V and J ends lost 5 bases and 9 bases respectively, with 12 bases between them. The CDR3 runs to 12 residues. Per the germline V gene, CDR1 is LGHDT and CDR2 is YNNKEL (reference sequence). CDR3 residues: CASSYGSGTQYF. The DNA for the CDR3 is TGTGCCAGCAGCTACGGCTCGGGAACGCAGTATTTT.

This clonotype was seen many times. Here the CDR3 reads CASSLGDGEDTQYF. Written as DNA, the CDR3 is TGTGCCAGCAGCTTAGGGGATGGGGAAGATACGCAGTATTTT. This chain connects TRBV7-9 to TRBJ2-3; D remains unclear. Trimming removed 1 base from V and 5 bases from J, with 10 bases in between. CDR1 and CDR2 (germline): SEHNR, FQNEAQ (reference sequence). CDR3 length: 14 amino acids.

This clonotype has a count of ten or more. V usage is TRBV9 and J usage is TRBJ2-3; weak D call: TRBD2 (5 bases). V lost 0 bases, J lost 0 bases, and 8 bases lay in between. The CDR3 is 15 residues long. Germline-derived CDR1 and CDR2 are SGDLS and YYNGEE. CDR3 nucleotide sequence: TGTGCCAGCAGCGTAGTAGAGGGCAGCACAGATACGCAGTATTTT. Its protein product is CASSVVEGSTDTQYF. The full variable domain, in which reference TRBV9 and TRBJ2-3 provide the parts outside the CDR3, is DSGVTQTPKHLITATGQRVTLRCSPRSGDLSVYWYQQSLDQGLQFLIQYYNGEERAKGNILERFSAQQFPDLHSELNLSSLELGDSALYFCASSVVEGSTDTQYFGPGTRLTVL.

On this clonotype itself: A read error is possible here, since a much larger clone lies one base away. This chain joins TRBV13 and TRBJ1-1; D gene uncertain. The CDR3 is made up of 15 amino acids. V was clipped by 5 bases and J by 5 bases, with 18 bases between them. From germline, CDR1 is PRHDT and CDR2 FYEKMQ (reference sequence). This CDR3 is CASSPPGRGGTEAFF. Written as DNA, the CDR3 is TGTGCCAGCAGCCCACCCGGACGGGGAGGAACTGAAGCTTTCTTT.

This clonotype has a count of ten or more. The chain combines TRBV3-1 with TRBJ1-1; D is possibly TRBD1 (6 bases). This CDR3 is 14 amino acids long. V lost 2 bases and J 5 bases, leaving 12 bases between the germline ends. CDR1 is LGHDT, CDR2 YNNKEL, per germline (reference sequence). Written as DNA, the CDR3 is TGTGCCAGCAGCCAAAGTGGAGGGGGGACTGAAGCTTTCTTT. It codes for CASSQSGGGTEAFF.

This clonotype was seen many times. The chain recombines TRBV20-1 with TRBJ1-1, with 9 bases that match TRBD1. V lost 0 bases and J lost 1; bases outside the gene matches: 6. The CDR3 contains 16 residues. Germline V gives CDR1 DFQATT, CDR2 SNEGSKA (reference sequence). This CDR3 reads CSARDPGQGKNTEAFF. The CDR3 DNA reads TGCAGTGCTAGAGACCCGGGACAGGGAAAGAACACTGAAGCTTTCTTT.

The sample holds many counts of this clonotype. Sequence at one end of the junction differs from germline and may be a read error. The V and J genes are TRBV7-7 and TRBJ1-1; D is undetermined. The CDR3 sequence is 13 residues long. The germline V gene has CDR1 SSHAT and CDR2 FNYEAQ (reference sequence). The CDR3 loop is CASSYSRNTEAFF. The DNA of the CDR3 is TGTGCTAGCAGCTATTCACGGAACACTGAAGCTTTCTTT.

This clonotype came up many times. The gene calls are TRBV2 and TRBJ1-5; D ambiguous. V was shortened by 1 base and J by 6 bases, with 13 bases between the two germline ends. CDR1 and CDR2 from the germline V gene are SNHLY and FYNNEI. This CDR3 has 15 amino acids. This CDR3 is CASSEGLGAGQPQHF. For the CDR3, the DNA is TGTGCCAGCAGTGAAGGGCTGGGTGCGGGTCAGCCCCAGCATTTT.

This clonotype was observed at least ten times. The chain carries TRBV12-5 and TRBJ2-1, with D maybe TRBD1 (6 bases). Germline-derived CDR1 and CDR2 are LGHNT and FRNRAP. V was clipped by 4 bases and J by 6 bases, with 19 bases between them. This CDR3 is 16 amino acids long. The CDR3 reads CASGWLRGSGTNEQFF. Here the CDR3 DNA reads TGTGCTAGTGGTTGGCTAAGGGGGTCTGGCACCAATGAGCAGTTCTTC.